The clone carrying this TCR beta chain appeared a few times. Germline assignment: CDR1 SGDLS and CDR2 YYNGEE. With 5 bases clipped from V and 9 bases from J, the junction kept 10 bases outside the gene matches. There are 15 residues in the CDR3. TCRdb recomputed calls from the RT-PCR reads with MiXCR, one row per CDR3 protein. The sample lists 650,000 to 800,000 distinct CDR3 sequences, 12% to 15% occurring once. This receptor was taken from a female donor in good health, serving as a healthy control. Sequenced material: memory CD4+ T cells from blood. The chain carries TRBV9 and TRBJ2-1; 11 bases are a match to TRBD2. This CDR3 is CASSLTSGTSGEQFF. In nucleotides, the CDR3 is TGTGCCAGCAGTTTGACTAGCGGGACGTCGGGTGAGCAGTTCTTC.